Each of the 32 T cell receptor beta chains below was sequenced from the same sample in a study of monozygotic twins with inflammatory bowel disease (dated by TCRdb to the late 2010s). The library was built by means of 5' RACE. Sequenced using an Illumina HiSeq 2500. Once TCRdb had reprocessed the reads, it stored one entry per CDR3 protein sequence and supplied no DNA. For this sample, the table gives 150,000 to 200,000 distinct CDR3 sequences. Less than 7.5% of the sample lies in the top ten. The specimen sequenced was blood. Receptor source: a human donor with ulcerative colitis or Crohn's disease, or a healthy co-twin of an affected twin (not recorded which).

The rearrangement links TRBV10-3 to TRBJ1-2; TCRdb indicates TRBD1, and absent DNA this call remains unverified. This CDR3 is built from 12 residues. Germline-derived CDR1 and CDR2 are ENHRY and SYGVKD. CDR3 sequence reads: CAISPGDGGYTF.

This chain joins TRBV27 and TRBJ1-1. The CDR3 length is 14 residues. Germline loops: CDR1 MNHEY, CDR2 SMNVEV (reference sequence). CDR3 sequence: CASSFRNLNTEAFF.

V gene TRBV18 combines with J gene TRBJ1-1; there is no DNA to check the TCRdb D call of TRBD1. The CDR3 consists of 15 residues. Germline V gene data show CDR1 as KGHSH and CDR2 as LQKENI. CDR3 amino acids: CASSPGTAGTTEAFF.

The chain couples TRBV3-1 to TRBJ2-7; the D gene TCRdb calls, TRBD2, cannot be checked with no DNA. Germline-derived CDR1 and CDR2 are LGHDT and YNNKEL (reference sequence). The CDR3 is made up of 15 amino acids. The CDR3 sequence is CASSHPSRRGYEQYF.

The chain couples TRBV18 to TRBJ2-4; TCRdb's D gene call, TRBD1, goes unchecked for lack of DNA. CDR3 length equals 20 residues. Germline loops: CDR1 KGHSH, CDR2 LQKENI. The CDR3 spells CASSPPGQAIGTLAKNIQYF.

The chain links TRBV19 to TRBJ1-1. From germline, CDR1 is LNHDA and CDR2 SQIVND (reference sequence). CDR3 length: 12 amino acids. CDR3 loop: CASGFRNTEAFF.

This rearrangement joins TRBV5-1 to TRBJ2-3; TCRdb's assignment of TRBD1 cannot be checked, as there is no DNA. This CDR3 spans 16 amino acids. Germline V lookup: CDR1 SGHRS, CDR2 YFSETQ. The CDR3 sequence: CASSLGTGGLTDTQYF.

The chain is built from TRBV5-1 and TRBJ2-7. Germline loops: CDR1 SGHRS, CDR2 YFSETQ. CDR3 length: 14 amino acids. The CDR3 spells CASSFVAGSYEQYF.

This chain connects TRBV24-1 to TRBJ1-1; TCRdb proposes TRBD1, but this gene call is untestable without DNA. Germline assignment: CDR1 KGHDR and CDR2 SFDVKD. This CDR3 is built from 15 residues. CDR3 in amino acids: CATSAAGTGDTEAFF.

The genes are TRBV11-2 and TRBJ1-6. CDR3 length equals 15 residues. CDR1 SGHAT and CDR2 FQNNGV come from the germline V gene. CDR3 sequence: CASSLDAGSESPLHF.

The chain recombines TRBV27 with TRBJ1-5. Germline CDR1 is MNHEY and CDR2 is SMNVEV (reference sequence). There are 14 residues in the CDR3. This CDR3 is CASRGGGKNRDQHF.

The chain recombines TRBV7-9 with TRBJ2-5. The CDR3 covers 15 residues. Germline V CDR1 and CDR2: SEHNR, FQNEAQ (reference sequence). CDR3 sequence reads: CASSLDRAAQETQYF.

The gene calls are TRBV20-1 and TRBJ1-4. The CDR3 has 16 residues. The germline V gene encodes CDR1 DFQATT and CDR2 SNEGSKA (reference sequence). CDR3 loop: CSARGVKASFGEKLFF.

The CDR3 sequence is CAISENAEKLFF. V usage is TRBV10-3 and J usage is TRBJ1-4. Germline V gene data show CDR1 as ENHRY and CDR2 as SYGVKD. This CDR3 contains 12 residues.

The chain has TRBV5-1 and TRBJ1-1; TCRdb's D call of TRBD1 is untestable without DNA. The CDR3 extends over 14 amino acids. Germline V gene lookup returns CDR1 SGHRS and CDR2 YFSETQ. The CDR3 here is CASSFTTGVPEAFF.

The chain recombines TRBV27 with TRBJ1-5; TCRdb's D call of TRBD1 is untestable without DNA. Germline CDR1 and CDR2: MNHEY and SMNVEV (reference sequence). CDR3 length equals 12 residues. This CDR3 is CASSWSPPQVYF.

The chain uses TRBV4-1 and TRBJ1-2; the D gene TCRdb calls, TRBD1, cannot be checked with no DNA. Germline CDR1 is MGHRA and CDR2 is YSYEKL. There are 16 residues in the CDR3. CDR3 region: CASSPGAGAIIYGYTF.

This chain uses TRBV7-2 with TRBJ2-3. Germline loops: CDR1 SGHTA, CDR2 FQGNSA. The CDR3 runs to 13 residues. CDR3 sequence reads: CASSTPNSDTQYF.

The V call is TRBV10-3, the J call TRBJ2-1; TCRdb selects TRBD2, and the lack of DNA leaves this call unchecked. This CDR3 is built from 14 residues. Germline CDR1 ENHRY, CDR2 SYGVKD. The chain's CDR3 is CAIRGLAGDNEQFF.

The chain uses TRBV20-1 and TRBJ1-5; TCRdb lists TRBD1, though no DNA is available to test this call. CDR1 and CDR2 (germline): DFQATT, SNEGSKA (reference sequence). CDR3 length: 13 amino acids. The CDR3 reads CSAAGQGNQPQHF.

The chain employs TRBV9 and TRBJ2-2; TCRdb returns TRBD1, unconfirmable since there is no DNA. Per the germline V gene, CDR1 is SGDLS and CDR2 is YYNGEE. The CDR3 extends over 14 amino acids. CDR3 loop: CASSGAGPAGELFF.

This chain joins TRBV7-2 and TRBJ2-2; as DNA is missing, the TRBD1 call by TCRdb cannot be tested. Germline CDR1 is SGHTA and CDR2 is FQGNSA. This CDR3 contains 14 residues. Here the CDR3 reads CASSTTGGGGELFF.

The chain recombines TRBV27 with TRBJ1-2; TCRdb reports TRBD1, a call that lacks DNA to check it against. Looked up from germline, CDR1 is MNHEY and CDR2 is SMNVEV (reference sequence). This CDR3 is 12 amino acids long. This CDR3 is CASSPGGIGYTF.

V and J are TRBV5-1 and TRBJ1-1. Germline CDR1 reads SGHRS; CDR2 reads YFSETQ. The CDR3 length is 14 residues. CDR3: CASSEQSVNTEAFF.

The chain recombines TRBV10-3 with TRBJ1-5; TCRdb's D gene call, TRBD1, goes unchecked for lack of DNA. In germline, CDR1 is ENHRY, CDR2 SYGVKD. This CDR3 is built from 12 residues. CDR3 protein: CATRQGGQPQHF.

V gene TRBV20-1 combines with J gene TRBJ1-1; TCRdb picks TRBD1, but there is no DNA to check that call. Germline V gene sequence: CDR1 DFQATT, CDR2 SNEGSKA (reference sequence). The CDR3 covers 18 residues. The CDR3: CSARDPSGGQTGTEITFF.

The chain couples TRBV7-9 to TRBJ2-4. This CDR3 has 16 residues. Germline V gene data show CDR1 as SEHNR and CDR2 as FQNEAQ (reference sequence). CDR3 region: CASSISGMGTKNIQYF.

The chain uses TRBV11-1 and TRBJ2-2; TCRdb designates TRBD1, a call that cannot be tested without DNA. CDR3 length: 19 amino acids. The germline V gene encodes CDR1 SGHAT and CDR2 FQDESV (reference sequence). The CDR3 protein is CASSLAVQQGIANTGELFF.

V gene TRBV29-1 combines with J gene TRBJ1-4. The germline gives CDR1 SQVTM, CDR2 ANQGSEA. CDR3 length equals 12 residues. The CDR3 loop is CSVTTTNEKLFF.

This rearrangement joins TRBV7-2 to TRBJ2-1; TCRdb's D call, TRBD1, is unchecked because there is no DNA. Germline V CDR1 and CDR2: SGHTA, FQGNSA. The CDR3 length is 17 residues. CDR3: CASSLPWGGGSVDEQFF.

CDR3 amino acids: CASKTGDRDEQFF. The chain combines TRBV5-1 with TRBJ2-1; with no DNA, the TCRdb D assignment of TRBD1 cannot be verified. In germline, CDR1 is SGHRS, CDR2 YFSETQ. CDR3 length: 13 amino acids.

The V call is TRBV5-1, the J call TRBJ2-3; TCRdb selects TRBD1, and the lack of DNA leaves this call unchecked. The CDR3 has 15 amino acids. From germline, CDR1 is SGHRS and CDR2 YFSETQ. CDR3 sequence: CASSPDRGSPDTQYF. The whole variable domain, filled in from reference TRBV5-1 and TRBJ2-3, reads KAGVTQTPRYLIKTRGQQVTLSCSPISGHRSVSWYQQTPGQGLQFLFEYFSETQRNKGNFPGRFSGRQFSNSRSEMNVSTLELGDSALYLCASSPDRGSPDTQYFGPGTRLTVL.